The 28 T cell receptor beta chains below all came from one sample that was sequenced in a study of T cells in Graves' hyperthyroidism and ophthalmopathy (dated by TCRdb to between 2018 and 2021). Library generation was performed with multiplex PCR. Sequencing was performed on an Illumina HiSeq 2000. TCR beta CDR3 regions were amplified from RNA transcripts. The TCR CDR3 was subjected to a first round of RT-PCR using the HTBI primer set and the Qiagen OneStep RT-PCR kit. TCRdb took the public reads, trimmed them with fastp at Q25, ran MiXCR for clone calling and kept in-frame beta chains. Rows with a matching CDR3 protein are joined into one entry that keeps the most common DNA and genes. For this sample the table gives some 270,000 distinct CDR3 sequences, of which 10% to 15% were detected only once. The ten largest clonotypes hold almost 8% of the sample. Sequencing was done on a sample of blood. The source of these receptors is a woman aged 25-40 years with Graves' hyperthyroidism that later progressed to Graves' ophthalmopathy.

The chain links TRBV7-2 to TRBJ2-1; D tentatively reads TRBD1 or TRBD2 (5 bases each). CDR3 length equals 20 residues. Between the trimmed V and J ends, which lost 4 bases and 0 bases, there was a span of 25 bases. Germline lookup yields CDR1 SGHTA and CDR2 FQGNSA. CDR3 bases: TGTGCCAGCAGCTACTTAACTCGCAGGTGGGGGTGGGGCTCCTACAATGAGCAGTTCTTC. Its protein is CASSYLTRRWGWGSYNEQFF.

The sample holds a few counts of this clonotype. This rearrangement joins TRBV6-1 to TRBJ2-7, with TRBD2 matching over 11 bases. The V and J ends lost 8 bases and 4 bases, in that order; junction bases with no gene match: 10. The CDR3 runs to 15 residues. Germline V gene lookup returns CDR1 MNHNS and CDR2 SASEGT. This chain's CDR3 is CASLTSGSPYYEQYF. CDR3 in DNA: TGTGCCAGCCTAACTAGCGGGAGCCCCTATTACGAGCAGTACTTC.

In this sample, this clonotype turned up a few times. The V and J genes are TRBV6-1 and TRBJ2-7; the D gene could be TRBD1 or TRBD2 (6 bases each). Per the germline V gene, CDR1 is MNHNS and CDR2 is SASEGT. Trimming stripped 6 bases from V and 4 bases from J, with 16 bases between. The CDR3 is made up of 14 amino acids. The CDR3 DNA sequence: TGTGCCAGCAGCCAAGGGGGGTTTGGGTACGAGCAGTACTTC. Its translation is CASSQGGFGYEQYF.

Here the CDR3 reads CATLSGPYNEQFF. The CDR3 bases are TGTGCCACCCTCTCCGGACCCTACAATGAGCAGTTCTTC. The J gene is TRBJ2-1, the V gene TRBV6-1, with D uncertain. In germline, CDR1 is MNHNS, CDR2 SASEGT. V shed 10 bases and J shed 2 bases, with 12 bases lying between them. The CDR3 loop spans 13 amino acids.

This clonotype was picked up many times. The rearrangement links TRBV27 to TRBJ1-6; 8 nucleotides line up with TRBD1. In germline, CDR1 is MNHEY, CDR2 SMNVEV (reference sequence). The CDR3 consists of 14 residues. The V segment lost 6 bases and the J segment 10 bases; nucleotides outside the gene matches: 8. The CDR3 region is CASRGVTGASPLHF. The CDR3 coding sequence is TGTGCCAGCAGGGGGGTGACAGGGGCCTCACCCCTCCACTTT.

There are many counts of this clonotype. The chain links TRBV29-1 to TRBJ2-7, with D perhaps assigned TRBD1 or TRBD2 (5 bases each). V lost 6 bases to trimming and J lost 4 bases, with 16 bases between them. The length of the CDR3 is 13 residues. Germline-derived CDR1 and CDR2 are SQVTM and ANQGSEA. CDR3 DNA: TGCAGCGTCGGGGCCCGGGGTGAGTACGAGCAGTACTTC. Encoded protein: CSVGARGEYEQYF.

This clonotype was picked up many times. The rearrangement uses TRBV6-5 and TRBJ2-7, with a possible D match to TRBD1 (5 bases). From germline, CDR1 is MNHEY and CDR2 SVGAGI. The CDR3 loop spans 15 amino acids. Trimming took 0 bases from V and 4 from J, leaving 13 bases between them. Written as DNA, the CDR3 is TGTGCCAGCAGTTACTCAGTATCAGGGAAATACGAGCAGTACTTC. Its translation: CASSYSVSGKYEQYF.

This clonotype was recorded at least ten times. This chain joins TRBV7-2 and TRBJ2-3, with TRBD2 identical over 15 bases. V lost 5 bases, J lost 0 bases, and 9 bases stayed unmatched. This CDR3 comprises 19 residues. Per the germline V gene, CDR1 is SGHTA and CDR2 is FQGNSA. In DNA, the CDR3 is TGTGCCAGCAGCGACGGACTAGCGGGAGGGCGCTTTAGCACAGATACGCAGTATTTT. Its protein product is CASSDGLAGGRFSTDTQYF. The variable domain in full, completed from reference TRBV7-2 and TRBJ2-3, reads GAGVSQSPSNKVTEKGKDVELRCDPISGHTALYWYRQSLGQGLEFLIYFQGNSAPDKSGLPSDRFSAERTGGSVSTLTIQRTQQEDSAVYLCASSDGLAGGRFSTDTQYFGPGTRLTVL.

Many counts were recorded for this clonotype. The V gene is TRBV20-1, the J gene TRBJ2-1, with TRBD2 matching 11 bases. The CDR3 covers 14 residues. The germline V gene has CDR1 DFQATT and CDR2 SNEGSKA (reference sequence). V was clipped by 5 bases and J by 4 bases; unmatched bases: 4. CDR3 sequence: CSAQGTSGYNEQFF. The CDR3 nucleotides read TGCAGTGCTCAAGGGACTAGCGGATACAATGAGCAGTTCTTC.

V and J are TRBV20-1 and TRBJ2-1; TRBD2 is a possible D gene (5 bases). Trimming stripped 0 bases from V and 9 bases from J, with 12 bases between. The CDR3 is made up of 13 amino acids. The V gene's germline CDR1 is DFQATT and CDR2 SNEGSKA (reference sequence). The CDR3 spells CSAREGAAGEQFF. CDR3 nucleotide sequence: TGCAGTGCTAGAGAGGGAGCCGCTGGTGAGCAGTTCTTC.

V gene TRBV2 combines with J gene TRBJ2-3; 14 bases are shared with TRBD2. CDR1 and CDR2 from the germline V gene are SNHLY and FYNNEI. The CDR3 consists of 15 residues. Losses at the gene ends were 6 bases for V and 8 bases for J; bases not matched to a gene: 7. CDR3 DNA sequence: TGTGCCAGCAGGGGACTAGCGGGGGCGTGGGGTACGCAGTATTTT. It yields the protein CASRGLAGAWGTQYF.

The sample holds many counts of this clonotype. This rearrangement joins TRBV6-1 to TRBJ2-5; D gene ambiguous. Between the trimmed V and J ends, which lost 7 bases and 4 bases, there was a span of 7 bases. Germline CDR1 MNHNS, CDR2 SASEGT. This CDR3 comprises 11 residues. This CDR3 is CASTNTETQYF. DNA for the CDR3: TGTGCCAGCACTAATACAGAGACCCAGTACTTC.

This clonotype was seen many times. The chain carries TRBV28 and TRBJ2-5, with no clear D. Germline assignment: CDR1 MDHEN and CDR2 SYDVKM. Trimming removed 5 bases from V and 2 bases from J, with 6 bases in between. CDR3 length: 12 amino acids. CDR3 sequence: CASSPVQETQYF. The CDR3, as DNA: TGTGCCAGCAGTCCCGTACAAGAGACCCAGTACTTC.

This clonotype was seen many times. V is TRBV29-1 and J is TRBJ2-7; D is perhaps TRBD2 (5 bases). The V gene's germline CDR1 is SQVTM and CDR2 ANQGSEA. This CDR3 has 13 amino acids. Trimming pared 5 bases from V and 2 bases from J, leaving 13 bases between. The CDR3 loop is CSVSRGRTYEQYF. The DNA of the CDR3 is TGCAGCGTTTCCCGAGGGCGAACCTACGAGCAGTACTTC.

This clonotype was seen ten or more times. The V and J genes are TRBV2 and TRBJ1-5, with D unresolved. Germline CDR1 reads SNHLY; CDR2 reads FYNNEI. Trimming removed 6 bases at V and 1 base at J, with 13 bases between. CDR3 size: 15 residues. DNA of the CDR3: TGTGCCAGCAGGTTCCGGGAGGAGAGCAATCAGCCCCAGCATTTT. Translating it yields CASRFREESNQPQHF.

The sample holds many counts of this clonotype. The gene calls are TRBV28 and TRBJ2-3; D call uncertain. Germline V CDR1 and CDR2: MDHEN, SYDVKM. The CDR3 extends over 13 amino acids. Trimming shortened V by 2 bases and J by 3 bases, and 6 bases separated the two germline ends. This CDR3 reads CASSLDSTDTQYF. The CDR3 coding sequence is TGTGCCAGCAGTTTAGATTCAACAGATACGCAGTATTTT. Variable domain in full (rest from reference TRBV28 and TRBJ2-3): DVKVTQSSRYLVKRTGEKVFLECVQDMDHENMFWYRQDPGLGLRLIYFSYDVKMKEKGDIPEGYSVSREKKERFSLILESASTNQTSMYLCASSLDSTDTQYFGPGTRLTVL.

V gene TRBV16 combines with J gene TRBJ2-7, with D maybe TRBD2 (5 bases). This CDR3 comprises 12 residues. Germline V gene sequence: CDR1 KGHSY, CDR2 FQNENV. The germline V and J ends were trimmed by 3 bases and 6 bases, with 9 bases remaining between them. The CDR3 nucleotides are TGTGCCAGCAGCCAGACTATCGGCGAGCAGTACTTC. It translates to CASSQTIGEQYF. Full variable domain (outside the CDR3, taken from reference TRBV16 and TRBJ2-7): GEEVAQTPKHLVRGEGQKAKLYCAPIKGHSYVFWYQQVLKNEFKFLISFQNENVFDETGMPKERFSAKCLPNSPCSLEIQATKLEDSAVYFCASSQTIGEQYFGPGTRLTVT.

In this sample, this clonotype turned up once. The V call is TRBV6-2 or TRBV6-3, the J call TRBJ2-1; 9 positions agree with TRBD2. V was pared by 6 bases and J by 6 bases, with 9 bases of the junction left unmatched. Germline V gene lookup returns CDR1 MNHEY and CDR2 SVGEGT. The CDR3 consists of 15 residues. CDR3 nucleotides: TGTGCCAGCAGCGAACCCGGGACTAGCACCAATGAGCAGTTCTTC. As protein: CASSEPGTSTNEQFF.

In this sample, this clonotype turned up many times. This chain links TRBV12-3 or TRBV12-4 with TRBJ2-2; D is undetermined. V was clipped by 4 bases and J by 0 bases, with 9 bases between them. The length of the CDR3 is 15 residues. The CDR3 nucleotides read TGTGCCAGCAGTTCGACGACAACGAACACCGGGGAGCTGTTTTTT. Amino acid sequence: CASSSTTTNTGELFF.

This clonotype was counted many times. This chain joins TRBV20-1 and TRBJ2-7; D not certain. The CDR3 has 13 residues. Germline CDR1 is DFQATT and CDR2 is SNEGSKA (reference sequence). V was trimmed by 0 bases and J by 3 bases, leaving 9 bases between them. The CDR3 is CSARDRVLYEQYF. CDR3 sequence (DNA): TGCAGTGCTAGAGACCGGGTTCTCTACGAGCAGTACTTC.

This clonotype was observed at least ten times. The chain employs TRBV9 and TRBJ2-1, with D perhaps assigned TRBD1 or TRBD2 (5 bases each). V was pared by 0 bases and J by 6 bases, with 16 bases between. From germline, CDR1 is SGDLS and CDR2 YYNGEE. There are 16 residues in the CDR3. The CDR3 spells CASSVVGPGLFNEQFF. CDR3 DNA: TGTGCCAGCAGCGTAGTGGGGCCGGGGTTATTCAATGAGCAGTTCTTC.

This clonotype was detected ten times or more. This chain links TRBV20-1 with TRBJ2-1; TRBD2 matches 10 bases. In germline, CDR1 is DFQATT, CDR2 SNEGSKA (reference sequence). There are 14 residues in the CDR3. Trimming cost V 5 bases and J 6 bases; bases outside gene matches: 7. For the CDR3, the DNA is TGCAGTGCTCGGCCTAGCGGGAGCTTCAATGAGCAGTTCTTC. It specifies CSARPSGSFNEQFF.

Ten or more counts support this clonotype. The chain couples TRBV2 to TRBJ1-5; D unclear. The CDR3 totals 16 residues. In germline, CDR1 is SNHLY, CDR2 FYNNEI. The ends were cut back, 2 bases at V and 0 bases at J, with 11 bases in the middle. In DNA form, the CDR3 reads TGTGCCAGCAGTGAATCCGTGGACTATAGCAATCAGCCCCAGCATTTT. Protein product: CASSESVDYSNQPQHF.

This clonotype occurred many times. The chain links TRBV18 to TRBJ2-7, with 8 bases that match TRBD1. This CDR3 has 15 amino acids. V lost 2 bases to trimming and J lost 3 bases; unmatched junction nucleotides: 6. CDR1 is KGHSH and CDR2 is LQKENI in the germline V gene. The CDR3 DNA follows: TGTGCCAGCTCACCAAACCGGGACAGGCTCTACGAGCAGTACTTC. Residues: CASSPNRDRLYEQYF. The whole variable domain, filled in from reference TRBV18 and TRBJ2-7, reads NAGVMQNPRHLVRRRGQEARLRCSPMKGHSHVYWYRQLPEEGLKFMVYLQKENIIDESGMPKERFSAEFPKEGPSILRIQQVVRGDSAAYFCASSPNRDRLYEQYFGPGTRLTVT.

The rearrangement joins TRBV6-2 or TRBV6-3 to TRBJ2-3, with 9 bases aligning to TRBD2. CDR3 length equals 16 residues. V was clipped by 0 bases and J by 2 bases; unmatched bases: 3. In germline, CDR1 is MNHEY, CDR2 SVGEGT. The CDR3 sequence: CASSYSAGGNTDTQYF. CDR3 nucleotide sequence: TGTGCCAGCAGTTACTCGGCGGGAGGGAACACAGATACGCAGTATTTT.

At least ten counts were recorded for this clonotype. The chain carries TRBV10-3 and TRBJ2-1; maybe TRBD2 (5 bases). The CDR3 totals 15 residues. Trimming took 7 bases from V and 0 from J, leaving 13 bases between them. The germline CDR1 and CDR2 sequences are ENHRY and SYGVKD. The CDR3 protein is CAIKDPGSSYNEQFF. The CDR3, as DNA: TGTGCCATCAAGGATCCGGGGAGCTCCTACAATGAGCAGTTCTTC.

This chain joins TRBV29-1 and TRBJ1-2, with 8 bases aligning to TRBD1. The CDR3 length is 12 residues. V trimming: 7 bases; J trimming: 2 bases; junction bases outside the gene matches: 3. The germline V gene encodes CDR1 SQVTM and CDR2 ANQGSEA. The CDR3 sequence: CSAWTGNYGYTF. The CDR3 DNA is TGCAGCGCATGGACAGGGAACTATGGCTACACCTTC.

The table lists this clonotype with a few counts. A read error is possible here, since a much larger clone lies one base away. The rearrangement joins TRBV7-6 to TRBJ2-7; D is ambiguous. Germline V gene lookup returns CDR1 SGHVS and CDR2 FNYEAQ. The CDR3 sequence is 11 residues long. The CDR3 nucleotides are TGTGCCAGCAGATTAGATGACGAGCAGTACTTC. Amino acid sequence: CASRLDDEQYF. Filled out from reference TRBV7-6 and TRBJ2-7, the complete variable domain reads GAGVSQSPRYKVTKRGQDVALRCDPISGHVSLYWYRQALGQGPEFLTYFNYEAQQDKSGLPNDRFSAERPEGSISTLTIQRTEQRDSAMYRCASRLDDEQYFGPGTRLTVT.